This T cell receptor (beta chain) is drawn from a study of blood T cell repertoires in COVID-19. Study-wide background: The study drew acute and convalescent COVID-19 samples from the United States, Italy and Spain.

The CDR3 is made up of 15 amino acids. CDR1 and CDR2 (germline): SGHDN, FVKESK. Deletions cut 1 base from V and 0 bases from J, with 9 bases between. Some clones are missing from TCRdb's copy, which holds only in-frame ones; the method was immunoSEQ multiplex PCR. Among about 160,000 clones listed, roughly 88% were seen once. This chain joins TRBV14 and TRBJ1-1, with a possible D match to TRBD1 (5 bases). This receptor was obtained from a man younger than 35 with acute or convalescent COVID-19. The sample comprised peripheral blood. The CDR3 nucleotides are TGTGCCAGCAGCCAAGTGCGGGGCGTGAACACTGAAGCTTTCTTT. Translating it yields CASSQVRGVNTEAFF.